The entry that follows covers one T cell receptor beta chain sequence. Per the original methods: Estimated nucleated cell counts came from reference gene primer amplification. TCRdb's table, derived via immunoSEQ multiplex PCR, lists solely in-frame clones and lacks some. Clone size and the V and J calls come from that table; the DNA yielded D and trimming. The sample includes roughly 35,000 clones, around 90% of them seen just once. After removal of 3 bases from V and 2 bases from J, the junction contained 4 bases not matched to a gene. The germline CDR1 and CDR2 sequences are SQVTM and ANQGSEA. The CDR3 loop spans 13 amino acids. These data are taken from a study of blood T cell repertoires in COVID-19. Study-level background: COVID-19 samples from acute and convalescent phases originated in the United States, Italy and Spain. PBMCs, B-cell-depleted T cells, or T cells were the source of the cDNA or gDNA that made up the material.

Sequencing was done on a sample of peripheral blood. This clonotype was sampled from a man over 45 with active or convalescent COVID-19. This chain uses TRBV29-1 with TRBJ2-7, with 7 bases identical to TRBD2. The CDR3 nucleotides read TGCAGCGTTGAGTCGGGGGGAGCCTACGAGCAGTACTTC. This sequence encodes CSVESGGAYEQYF.